This paragraph reports one T cell receptor (beta chain). Antigen specificity is unknown. All gene names here are mouse names. From the germline J gene comes the end of the CDR3, since the read stops 1 residue before it. This entry is derived from a study of tissue T cells after allogeneic stem cell transplantation. Overall study findings and caveats: TCR repertoires tracked anatomic similarity, regardless of disease or transplant status. Few T cell clones were shared across patients, but motif clusters showed tissue-specific shared signatures. This small cohort was clinically heterogeneous, and sampling depth was a limitation.

The CDR3 covers 13 residues. Data came from immunoSEQ multiplex PCR; TCRdb stores just in-frame clones and leaves some out. The sample consists of around 17,000 clones, just over 70% of them appearing once. Sequenced input: spleen. This chain uses TRBV22 with TRBJ1-3. TRBV22 is an annotated pseudogene. This TCR was sampled from a female BALB/c mouse in good health. MHC haplotype: H2-d. The CDR3 protein is CASSYGGGNTLYF. The sequenced CDR3 bases are TGTGCCAGCAGTTATGGGGGGGGAAATACGCTCTAT.